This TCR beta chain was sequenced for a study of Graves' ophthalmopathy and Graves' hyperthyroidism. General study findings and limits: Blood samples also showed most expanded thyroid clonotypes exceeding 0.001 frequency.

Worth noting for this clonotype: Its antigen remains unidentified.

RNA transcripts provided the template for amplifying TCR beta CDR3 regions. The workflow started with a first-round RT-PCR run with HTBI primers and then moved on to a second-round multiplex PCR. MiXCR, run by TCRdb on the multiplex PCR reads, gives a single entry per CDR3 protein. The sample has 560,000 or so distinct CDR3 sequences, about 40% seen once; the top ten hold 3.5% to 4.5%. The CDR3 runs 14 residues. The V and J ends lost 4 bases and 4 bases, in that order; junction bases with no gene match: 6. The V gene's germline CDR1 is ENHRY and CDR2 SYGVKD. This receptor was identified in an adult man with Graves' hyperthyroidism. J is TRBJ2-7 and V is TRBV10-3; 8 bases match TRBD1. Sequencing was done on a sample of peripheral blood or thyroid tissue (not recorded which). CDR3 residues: CAISVGQVGYEQYF. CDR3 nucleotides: TGTGCCATCAGTGTGGGACAGGTAGGATACGAGCAGTACTTC.